This is a list of T cell receptor beta chains from one sample in a study of cytomegalovirus exposure and HLA in healthy donors. Sequencing was performed with immunoSEQ multiplex PCR; in TCRdb, only in-frame clones are kept and a portion is missing. The table includes about 210,000 clones, roughly 80% detected once. The sequenced sample consisted of PBMCs. The receptors shown here come from a man aged 40-49 years in good health and CMV-seropositive. Each CDR3 is given with its conserved first and last residue. The D gene is left open where the match is weak. The size field is filled for only some rows; it gives once, few, many or a size class.

length: 13
size: -
V: TRBV4-1
D: -
J: TRBJ1-1
DNA: TGCGCCAGCAGCCCAGGGGCCGGGACTGAAGCTTTCTTT
CDR3: CASSPGAGTEAFF

length: 15
size: -
V: TRBV10-2
D: -
J: TRBJ2-7
DNA: TGCGCCAGCAGTGAGTCCGGGGGACGCCCCTACGAGCAGTACTTC
CDR3: CASSESGGRPYEQYF

length: 12
size: -
V: TRBV29-1
D: -
J: TRBJ1-3
DNA: TGCAGCGTTGCGACAGGAGAGGACACCATATATTTT
CDR3: CSVATGEDTIYF

length: 15
size: -
V: TRBV30
D: -
J: TRBJ1-5
DNA: TGTGCCTGGAGCCAAATGGGCAACGGCAATCAGCCCCAGCATTTT
CDR3: CAWSQMGNGNQPQHF

length: 16
size: -
V: TRBV9
D: TRBD2
J: TRBJ2-5
DNA: TGTGCCAGCAGCGTAGGACTAGCGGGAGTCGGGGAGACCCAGTACTTC
CDR3: CASSVGLAGVGETQYF

length: 16
size: -
V: TRBV23-1
D: -
J: TRBJ1-5
DNA: TGCGCCAGCAGTCGGCAGCGGTGGGGTAGCAATCAGCCCCAGCATTTT
CDR3: CASSRQRWGSNQPQHF

length: 13
size: -
V: TRBV19
D: -
J: TRBJ2-6
DNA: TGTGCCAGTAGCTTTTCTGGGGCCAACGTCCTGACTTTC
CDR3: CASSFSGANVLTF

length: 15
size: -
V: TRBV5-1
D: -
J: TRBJ1-2
DNA: TGCGCCAGCAGCTTGGCCGGCGGGCAGAACTATGGCTACACCTTC
CDR3: CASSLAGGQNYGYTF

length: 13
size: -
V: TRBV10-3
D: TRBD1
J: TRBJ2-5
DNA: TGTGCCATCAGGGGACAGGGCGCCGAGACCCAGTACTTC
CDR3: CAIRGQGAETQYF

length: 16
size: -
V: TRBV5-5
D: TRBD2
J: TRBJ2-5
DNA: TGTGCCAGCAGCTTGGGACTAGCGCTATCAAAAGAGACCCAGTACTTC
CDR3: CASSLGLALSKETQYF

length: 14
size: -
V: TRBV10-1
D: -
J: TRBJ2-2
DNA: TGCGCCAGCAGTGATACAGGGACGGACGGGGAGCTGTTTTTT
CDR3: CASSDTGTDGELFF

length: 12
size: -
V: TRBV11-3
D: -
J: TRBJ1-1
DNA: TGTGCCAGCAGCGGGAAGGGGACTGAAGCTTTCTTT
CDR3: CASSGKGTEAFF

length: 15
size: -
V: TRBV7-2
D: TRBD1
J: TRBJ2-7
DNA: TGTGCCAGCAGCGCATCCGGGACAGGGGTCTACGAGCAGTACTTC
CDR3: CASSASGTGVYEQYF

length: 14
size: once
V: TRBV5-1
D: TRBD1
J: TRBJ1-2
DNA: TGCGCCAGCAGCTCCTCCGACAGGGCATACGGCTACACCTTC
CDR3: CASSSSDRAYGYTF

length: 15
size: once
V: TRBV19
D: TRBD1
J: TRBJ1-5
DNA: TGTGCCAGTAGTGCCCGCCTCGGGACAGATCAGCCCCAGCATTTT
CDR3: CASSARLGTDQPQHF

length: 11
size: few
V: TRBV20-1
D: -
J: TRBJ2-7
DNA: TGCAGTGTCGGTAGCGGCCACGAGCAGTACTTC
CDR3: CSVGSGHEQYF

length: 15
size: -
V: TRBV5-6
D: -
J: TRBJ2-3
DNA: TGTGCCAGCAGCCGTGGGGGGGCCGGGAGGCATACGCAGTATTTT
CDR3: CASSRGGAGRHTQYF

length: 15
size: -
V: TRBV25-1
D: TRBD1
J: TRBJ2-2
DNA: TGTGCCAGCAGGGACCGGGACAGGGGCACCGGGGAGCTGTTTTTT
CDR3: CASRDRDRGTGELFF

length: 14
size: -
V: TRBV2
D: -
J: TRBJ1-5
DNA: TGTGCCAGCAGTGAAACAGGGCTCAATCAGCCCCAGCATTTT
CDR3: CASSETGLNQPQHF

length: 14
size: -
V: TRBV19
D: -
J: TRBJ2-1
DNA: TGTGCCAGTAGTATTTTAACTCGACTCAATGAGCAGTTCTTC
CDR3: CASSILTRLNEQFF

length: 12
size: -
V: TRBV19
D: -
J: TRBJ1-1
DNA: TGTGCCAGTGCCGGACAGACCGAGAGAGCTTTCTTT
CDR3: CASAGQTERAFF